A selection of T cell receptor beta chains follows, all from one sample in a study of blood T cell repertoires in COVID-19. Libraries were prepared by immunoSEQ multiplex PCR; TCRdb keeps only in-frame clonotypes and omits some of them. The sample has some 500,000 clones, around 89% seen once. Source material: PBMCs or T cells enriched from blood (not recorded which). The receptors shown here come from a middle-aged woman who had recovered from COVID-19. Each CDR3 is given with its conserved first and last residue. A D gene is named only where the DNA matches it firmly. Clone size is shown for a subset of rows, as once, few, many or a class of expanded clone.

J gene	D gene	V gene	clone size	CDR3 protein	CDR3 DNA
TRBJ2-1	-	TRBV27	-	CASSLSQLRRNEQFF	TGTGCCAGCAGTTTATCGCAGTTGCGGCGAAATGAGCAGTTCTTC
TRBJ1-2	-	TRBV10-3	-	CAISESTAGYGYTF	TGTGCCATCAGTGAGTCGACTGCAGGGTATGGCTACACCTTC
TRBJ1-2	-	TRBV12-3/TRBV12-4	-	CASGGRNYGYTF	TGTGCCAGCGGAGGCAGGAACTATGGCTACACCTTC
TRBJ1-6	TRBD1	TRBV27	few	CASSLLQGARGNSPLHF	TGTGCCAGCAGTTTATTACAGGGGGCTAGGGGAAATTCACCCCTCCACTTT
TRBJ2-1	-	TRBV9	few	CASSAILQGSEQFF	TGTGCCAGCAGCGCGATTTTACAGGGAAGTGAGCAGTTCTTC
TRBJ2-3	-	TRBV15	-	CATESMGASSTDTQYF	TGTGCCACCGAAAGCATGGGGGCCTCGAGCACAGATACGCAGTATTTT
TRBJ1-4	TRBD1	TRBV24-1	-	CATSEGTAYNEKLFF	TGTGCCACCAGTGAAGGGACAGCTTATAATGAAAAACTGTTTTTT
TRBJ1-3	-	TRBV21-1	few	CASSKGGGRGSSGNTIYF	TGTGCCAGCAGCAAAGGAGGAGGTCGGGGAAGCTCTGGAAACACCATATATTTT
TRBJ2-1	-	TRBV10-1	-	CASSDQAGTYNEQFF	TGCGCCAGCAGTGACCAAGCGGGTACCTACAATGAGCAGTTCTTC
TRBJ2-2	TRBD2	TRBV11-2	-	CASSLRTSGESNTGELFF	TGTGCCAGCAGCTTAAGGACTAGCGGGGAATCGAACACCGGGGAGCTGTTTTTT
TRBJ2-1	-	TRBV7-9	-	CASSFTSTYNEQFF	TGTGCCAGCAGCTTCACTAGCACCTACAATGAGCAGTTCTTC
TRBJ2-1	TRBD1	TRBV24-1	-	CATSDPSPGTGSSYNEQFF	TGTGCCACCAGTGATCCGAGTCCCGGGACAGGGAGCTCCTACAATGAGCAGTTCTTC
TRBJ2-7	-	TRBV11-2	-	CASSPLRAGPYEQYF	TGTGCCAGCAGCCCCCTGAGGGCGGGGCCCTACGAGCAGTACTTC
TRBJ2-1	TRBD1	TRBV12-3/TRBV12-4	-	CASVEGARNEQFF	TGTGCCAGCGTCGAGGGGGCGCGTAATGAGCAGTTCTTC
TRBJ2-1	TRBD2	TRBV18	-	CASSWGLAIADEQFF	TGTGCCAGCTCATGGGGACTAGCGATTGCAGATGAGCAGTTCTTC
TRBJ2-2	TRBD2	TRBV5-1	many	CASSFSPNWRETGELFF	TGCGCCAGCAGCTTTTCCCCTAATTGGCGGGAGACCGGGGAGCTGTTTTTT
TRBJ2-1	TRBD2	TRBV5-4	-	CASSLDGGRDLNEQFF	TGTGCCAGCAGCTTGGACGGCGGGAGGGATTTAAATGAGCAGTTCTTC
TRBJ1-1	TRBD1	TRBV19	-	CASSPRDSTEAFF	TGTGCCAGTAGTCCTAGGGACAGCACTGAAGCTTTCTTT
TRBJ1-1	TRBD1	TRBV18	-	CASSRTSTGSMNTEAFF	TGTGCCAGCTCACGGACCTCGACAGGGTCGATGAACACTGAAGCTTTCTTT
TRBJ2-7	TRBD2	TRBV14	-	CASSTRGGSPYEQYF	TGTGCCAGCAGTACAAGGGGAGGGAGCCCCTACGAGCAGTACTTC
TRBJ1-2	TRBD1	TRBV5-4	-	CASSLRQGASDGYTF	TGTGCCAGCAGCCTGCGACAGGGGGCGTCTGATGGCTACACCTTC
TRBJ1-1	-	TRBV29-1	-	CSGRLGSGNTEAFF	TGCAGCGGGAGGCTAGGGTCCGGGAACACTGAAGCTTTCTTT
TRBJ2-4	-	TRBV5-6	-	CASSFTGAKNIQYF	TGTGCCAGCAGCTTCACAGGCGCCAAAAACATTCAGTACTTC
TRBJ1-1	-	TRBV29-1	-	CSVGQGGTEAFF	TGCAGCGTTGGGCAGGGTGGGACTGAAGCTTTCTTT
TRBJ2-7	-	TRBV27	-	CASIPGPAAAGVSSYEQYF	TGTGCCAGCATCCCAGGCCCCGCTGCAGCCGGGGTGAGCTCCTACGAGCAGTACTTC
TRBJ2-7	-	TRBV6-2/TRBV6-3	few	CASSYSQSRVGEQYF	TGTGCCAGCAGTTACTCGCAATCGCGGGTGGGGGAGCAGTACTTC
TRBJ2-7	-	TRBV6-2/TRBV6-3	-	CASSHVGEQYF	TGTGCCAGCAGTCACGTCGGGGAGCAGTACTTC
TRBJ2-3	TRBD2	TRBV3-1/TRBV3-2	-	CASSHSGSFTDTQYF	TGTGCCAGCAGCCATAGCGGGAGTTTCACAGATACGCAGTATTTT
TRBJ1-3	TRBD1	TRBV27	-	CASSSQGAPGNTIYF	TGTGCCAGCAGTTCGCAGGGGGCGCCTGGAAACACCATATATTTT
TRBJ2-1	TRBD2	TRBV12-3/TRBV12-4	-	CASRLAGNNEQFF	TGTGCCAGCAGACTAGCGGGTAACAATGAGCAGTTCTTC
TRBJ1-1	-	TRBV9	-	CASSHWGDPAFF	TGTGCCAGCAGCCACTGGGGGGATCCAGCTTTCTTT
TRBJ2-5	-	TRBV20-1	-	CSASETGGQETQYF	TGCAGTGCTAGTGAGACAGGCGGCCAAGAGACCCAGTACTTC
TRBJ2-3	-	TRBV7-9	once	CASRPGDRATDTQYF	TGTGCCAGCAGGCCGGGAGACAGGGCTACAGATACGCAGTATTTT
TRBJ1-3	-	TRBV27	-	CASSLSRGGNTIYF	TGTGCCAGCAGTTTATCGAGGGGGGGAAACACCATATATTTT
TRBJ1-6	TRBD1	TRBV7-9	-	CASSWGQGNSPLHF	TGTGCCAGCAGCTGGGGACAGGGAAATTCACCCCTCCACTTT
TRBJ2-3	-	TRBV10-1	-	CASSERETDTQYF	TGCGCCAGCAGTGAGAGGGAGACAGATACGCAGTATTTT
TRBJ2-2	-	TRBV5-1	-	CASSLAEKLNTGELFF	TGCGCCAGCAGCTTGGCTGAGAAACTTAACACCGGGGAGCTGTTTTTT
TRBJ2-3	TRBD2	TRBV6-2/TRBV6-3	-	CASRPSGRVADTQYF	TGTGCCAGCAGGCCTAGCGGGAGGGTCGCAGATACGCAGTATTTT
TRBJ2-5	-	TRBV20-1	-	CSASSLRDETQYF	TGCAGTGCTAGTTCCCTGAGGGATGAGACCCAGTACTTC
TRBJ2-1	-	TRBV7-6	-	CASSSGTLRYFF	TGTGCCAGCAGCTCCGGGACTCTACGGTATTTCTTC
TRBJ1-2	TRBD1	TRBV13	once	CASSQRPGQGIEGYTF	TGTGCCAGCAGCCAGCGACCGGGACAGGGGATAGAGGGCTACACCTTC
TRBJ1-6	-	TRBV4-3	-	CASSQAVTGRNSPLHF	TGCGCCAGCAGCCAAGCCGTGACAGGACGTAATTCACCCCTCCACTTT
TRBJ1-2	-	TRBV7-9	-	CASSGASYGGAVGYGYTF	TGTGCCAGCAGCGGAGCCTCTTATGGGGGCGCGGTTGGCTATGGCTACACCTTC
TRBJ2-7	-	TRBV27	-	CASSRPDSYEQYF	TGTGCCAGCAGTCGACCGGACAGCTACGAGCAGTACTTC
TRBJ1-3	-	TRBV7-2	-	CASSPGEGRLSGNTIYF	TGTGCCAGCAGCCCAGGGGAGGGGAGACTCTCTGGAAACACCATATATTTT
TRBJ2-7	TRBD2	TRBV5-5	-	CASSGLAGVYEQYF	TGTGCCAGCAGCGGACTAGCGGGAGTATACGAGCAGTACTTC
TRBJ2-1	TRBD2	TRBV7-8	-	CASSLDLAGASDYYNEQFF	TGTGCCAGCAGCTTAGACCTAGCGGGAGCCTCAGACTATTACAATGAGCAGTTCTTC
TRBJ2-7	TRBD2	TRBV5-4	-	CASSLGGSGRASYEQYF	TGTGCCAGCAGCTTGGGGGGGTCCGGGAGGGCGTCCTACGAGCAGTACTTC
TRBJ2-2	TRBD2	TRBV5-4	-	CASSGGGSGNPGELFF	TGTGCCAGCAGCGGCGGGGGTAGCGGGAACCCCGGGGAGCTGTTTTTT
TRBJ1-1	-	TRBV27	-	CASSFGGTLNTEAFF	TGTGCCAGCAGTTTTGGAGGGACTCTGAACACTGAAGCTTTCTTT
TRBJ2-4	TRBD2	TRBV20-1	-	CSASRGGRAPNIQYF	TGCAGTGCTAGTAGGGGCGGGAGGGCCCCTAACATTCAGTACTTC
TRBJ1-1	TRBD1	TRBV7-2	-	CASSFTYGQGEGGTEAFF	TGTGCCAGCAGCTTCACATATGGACAGGGGGAAGGAGGCACTGAAGCTTTCTTT
TRBJ2-7	-	TRBV18	-	CASSPRERFGEQYF	TGTGCCAGCTCACCCCGGGAGCGCTTCGGCGAGCAGTACTTC
TRBJ1-1	-	TRBV10-1	-	CASSRNRAGTEAFF	TGCGCCAGCAGTAGAAACAGGGCCGGGACTGAAGCTTTCTTT
TRBJ1-2	TRBD1	TRBV2	-	CASSLPRQGIGGYTF	TGTGCCAGCAGTTTACCAAGACAGGGCATAGGAGGCTACACCTTC
TRBJ2-7	TRBD1	TRBV6-5	-	CASSYSPTGGGYEQYF	TGTGCCAGCAGTTACTCCCCCACAGGGGGTGGGTACGAGCAGTACTTC
TRBJ2-7	TRBD2	TRBV9	-	CASSAGLAGDYEQYF	TGTGCCAGCAGCGCGGGACTAGCGGGGGATTACGAGCAGTACTTC